This entry lists 25 T cell receptor beta chains sequenced from one sample in a study of healthy donors' naive CD4 and CD8 T cells. TCR libraries were built from about 0.55 ug of total RNA by linear amplification. MiXCR was run by TCRdb on the reads, yielding one entry per CDR3 protein. The sample shows roughly 200,000 distinct CDR3 sequences, over 60% of them seen only once. The sequenced sample was naive CD4+ and CD8+ T cells sorted from blood, pooled from several donors. Receptors originate from a pool of human donors in good health; the sample pools cells from several healthy donors.

The chain links TRBV20-1 to TRBJ2-2, with D possibly TRBD2 on 5 matching bases. The germline gives CDR1 DFQATT, CDR2 SNEGSKA (reference sequence). The CDR3 is made up of 14 amino acids. Between the trimmed V and J ends, which lost 4 bases and 0 bases, there was a span of 9 bases. The CDR3 DNA is TGCAGTGCTAAGGAGGACCCGAACACCGGGGAGCTGTTTTTT. Translating it yields CSAKEDPNTGELFF.

V gene TRBV27 combines with J gene TRBJ2-7; a weak D match, TRBD1 (6 bases). Germline V gene data show CDR1 as MNHEY and CDR2 as SMNVEV (reference sequence). The V gene lost 2 bases and the J gene lost 5 bases, with 7 bases spanning the gap. The CDR3 is made up of 12 amino acids. The CDR3 loop is CASSLEGDEQYF. DNA for the CDR3: TGTGCCAGCAGTTTAGAGGGGGACGAGCAGTACTTC.

The sample holds a few counts of this clonotype. The V and J genes are TRBV18 and TRBJ2-1; 13 bases line up with TRBD2. There are 15 residues in the CDR3. Germline CDR1 and CDR2: KGHSH and LQKENI. V lost 3 bases to trimming and J lost 6 bases; unmatched junction nucleotides: 2. This CDR3 is CASSPGLAGRNEQFF. The CDR3 DNA follows: TGTGCCAGCTCACCGGGACTAGCGGGGCGCAATGAGCAGTTCTTC.

The J gene is TRBJ2-5, the V gene TRBV18; no reliable D call. Trimming stripped 3 bases from V and 5 bases from J, with 7 bases between. The CDR3 has 12 residues. Germline CDR1 is KGHSH and CDR2 is LQKENI. CDR3 loop: CASSPSGETQYF. The CDR3 DNA is TGTGCCAGCTCACCGTCGGGCGAGACCCAGTACTTC.

V usage is TRBV29-1 and J usage is TRBJ2-2; 7 bases line up with TRBD1. Trimming took 1 base from V and 9 from J; bases not matched to a gene: 5. The CDR3 is made up of 13 amino acids. Germline values: CDR1 SQVTM, CDR2 ANQGSEA. CDR3 nucleotide sequence: TGCAGCGTTGAAGGACAGGGTCCCCGGGAGCTGTTTTTT. It translates to CSVEGQGPRELFF.

The chain is built from TRBV10-3 and TRBJ2-1; 7 nucleotides line up with TRBD2. The CDR3 runs 15 residues. Losses at the gene ends were 6 bases for V and 7 bases for J; bases not matched to a gene: 12. Germline V gene lookup returns CDR1 ENHRY and CDR2 SYGVKD. In DNA form, the CDR3 reads TGTGCCATCAGGGCGGGGGACCGGGTACTGAATGAGCAGTTCTTC. Its protein product is CAIRAGDRVLNEQFF.

The chain recombines TRBV29-1 with TRBJ2-5; unclear D gene. Trimming removed 4 bases from V and 9 bases from J, with 12 bases in between. Germline lookup yields CDR1 SQVTM and CDR2 ANQGSEA. The CDR3 covers 11 residues. CDR3 nucleotide sequence: TGCAGCGTTGTCGTTGCGGTGTCCCAGTACTTC. It yields the protein CSVVVAVSQYF.

J is TRBJ2-5 and V is TRBV29-1; TRBD1 is a possible D gene (6 bases). Between the trimmed V and J ends, which lost 6 bases and 3 bases, there was a span of 17 bases. The CDR3 length is 14 residues. The V gene's germline CDR1 is SQVTM and CDR2 ANQGSEA. This chain's CDR3 is CSVVGQLTKETQYF. The CDR3 coding sequence is TGCAGCGTCGTTGGACAGCTAACTAAAGAGACCCAGTACTTC.

This clonotype has a handful of counts. The chain employs TRBV12-3 or TRBV12-4 and TRBJ1-1, with D uncertain. V shed 3 bases and J shed 3 bases, with 5 bases lying between them. This CDR3 spans 12 amino acids. The CDR3 loop reads CASSLLDTEAFF. CDR3 DNA: TGTGCCAGCAGTTTGTTGGACACTGAAGCTTTCTTT.

The chain links TRBV12-3 or TRBV12-4 to TRBJ2-7; TRBD1 aligns across 10 bases. The CDR3 consists of 16 residues. The junction had 8 bases not matched to a gene; V was cut back by 5 bases and J by 1 base. CDR3 amino acids: CASSDPGQGRSYEQYF. The DNA of the CDR3 is TGTGCCAGCAGTGACCCGGGACAGGGGCGGTCCTACGAGCAGTACTTC.

V usage is TRBV19 and J usage is TRBJ2-1, with 11 bases that match TRBD1. In germline, CDR1 is LNHDA, CDR2 SQIVND (reference sequence). With 6 bases clipped from V and 9 bases from J, the junction kept 10 bases outside the gene matches. The CDR3 length is 15 residues. The CDR3 loop is CASSSSGGTGGEQFF. The DNA for the CDR3 is TGTGCCAGTAGCTCCTCGGGAGGGACAGGGGGTGAGCAGTTCTTC.

V and J are TRBV6-5 and TRBJ2-7; the match to TRBD1 covers 7 bases. This CDR3 comprises 13 residues. Losses at the gene ends were 6 bases for V and 4 bases for J; bases not matched to a gene: 6. The V gene's germline CDR1 is MNHEY and CDR2 SVGAGI. This CDR3 is CASSPGQPYEQYF. In DNA, the CDR3 is TGTGCCAGCAGCCCGGGACAGCCTTACGAGCAGTACTTC.

This chain uses TRBV29-1 with TRBJ1-2; TRBD1 matches 7 bases. Germline V gene sequence: CDR1 SQVTM, CDR2 ANQGSEA. CDR3 size: 12 residues. After removal of 6 bases from V and 4 bases from J, the junction contained 5 bases not matched to a gene. CDR3 loop: CSVLGQFYGYTF. The DNA for the CDR3 is TGCAGCGTGCTGGGACAGTTCTATGGCTACACCTTC.

The chain employs TRBV6-5 and TRBJ1-1; D unclear. CDR3 length: 13 residues. V gave up 6 bases and J gave up 3 bases, with 11 bases separating them. Per the germline V gene, CDR1 is MNHEY and CDR2 is SVGAGI. CDR3 loop: CASRRSDYTEAFF. The DNA of the CDR3 is TGTGCCAGCAGGCGTTCCGATTACACTGAAGCTTTCTTT.

This rearrangement joins TRBV10-3 to TRBJ2-1; 10 nucleotides match TRBD1. Germline CDR1 is ENHRY and CDR2 is SYGVKD. Trimming took 4 bases from V and 9 from J; bases not matched to a gene: 6. This CDR3 contains 14 residues. Here the CDR3 DNA reads TGTGCCATCAGTGGACAGGGGGCGAGGGTTGAGCAGTTCTTC. Translated, it gives CAISGQGARVEQFF.

The chain is built from TRBV10-3 and TRBJ1-1, with D possibly TRBD1 on 5 matching bases. V was cut by 3 bases and J by 0 bases, with 11 bases left in between. The CDR3 sequence is 15 residues long. Germline V gene data show CDR1 as ENHRY and CDR2 as SYGVKD. Written as DNA, the CDR3 is TGTGCCATCAGTGAAGGTAGGGGATTGAACACTGAAGCTTTCTTT. It translates to CAISEGRGLNTEAFF.

This chain connects TRBV5-1 to TRBJ2-7; 10 nucleotides match TRBD1. The CDR3 runs 16 residues. V trimming: 0 bases; J trimming: 3 bases; junction bases outside the gene matches: 6. Germline V CDR1 and CDR2: SGHRS, YFSETQ. The CDR3 region has the DNA TGCGCCAGCAGCTTGGTTCCGGGACAGGGGATCTACGAGCAGTACTTC. As protein: CASSLVPGQGIYEQYF.

This rearrangement joins TRBV6-5 to TRBJ1-5; 7 bases fit TRBD1. CDR3 length equals 16 residues. The germline CDR1 and CDR2 sequences are MNHEY and SVGAGI. The V and J ends lost 0 bases and 7 bases, in that order; junction bases with no gene match: 9. CDR3 in DNA: TGTGCCAGCAGTTACTCCGGGGACAGCGGGGGACAGCCCCAGCATTTT. It is translated as CASSYSGDSGGQPQHF.

The chain is built from TRBV5-5 and TRBJ1-5; 7 bases fit TRBD1. The CDR3 length is 15 residues. V gave up 4 bases and J gave up 0 bases; unmatched junction bases: 4. The germline CDR1 and CDR2 sequences are SGHKS and YYEKEE (reference sequence). Here the CDR3 DNA reads TGTGCCAGCAGCACCGGACAGGTTAGCAATCAGCCCCAGCATTTT. Its translation: CASSTGQVSNQPQHF.

The rearrangement links TRBV29-1 to TRBJ2-7, with a tentative D call TRBD1 (6 bases). Germline V gives CDR1 SQVTM, CDR2 ANQGSEA. The CDR3 sequence is 16 residues long. Trimming cost V 7 bases and J 3 bases, with 25 bases left between them. In DNA, the CDR3 is TGCAGCGGCCTCCACCCGAGCCCCTCAGGGGTCTACGAGCAGTACTTC. It specifies CSGLHPSPSGVYEQYF.

The CDR3 region is CASSKEGAGEDYEQYF. The CDR3 coding sequence is TGTGCCAGCAGCAAAGAGGGTGCAGGGGAGGACTACGAGCAGTACTTC. The rearrangement joins TRBV21-1 to TRBJ2-7; TRBD1 is taken as the D call from the table, unchecked against the DNA. TRBV21-1 is labeled a pseudogene. The CDR3 runs to 16 residues.

This clonotype turned up a few times. V usage is TRBV5-1 and J usage is TRBJ1-2; no clear D gene. This CDR3 region has 15 residues. Between the trimmed V and J ends, which lost 6 bases and 2 bases, there was a span of 17 bases. CDR1 and CDR2 (germline): SGHRS, YFSETQ. The CDR3 spells CASKSGGQANYGYTF. CDR3 DNA sequence: TGCGCCAGCAAGTCAGGAGGGCAGGCCAACTATGGCTACACCTTC.

The rearrangement joins TRBV29-1 to TRBJ2-3; unclear D gene. The CDR3 consists of 16 residues. Trimming removed 4 bases from V and 3 bases from J, with 20 bases in between. CDR1 and CDR2 (germline): SQVTM, ANQGSEA. The CDR3 reads CSVVAAPAKGTDTQYF. The CDR3 region has the DNA TGCAGCGTTGTGGCGGCCCCCGCGAAGGGAACAGATACGCAGTATTTT.

The chain couples TRBV29-1 to TRBJ1-2; TRBD1 aligns across 8 bases. The ends lost 4 bases at V and 8 bases at J; junction bases unmatched: 6. CDR1 is SQVTM, CDR2 ANQGSEA, per germline. The CDR3 extends over 12 amino acids. This CDR3 reads CSVATGVGGYTF. CDR3 coding DNA: TGCAGCGTTGCGACAGGGGTGGGCGGCTACACCTTC.

The V gene is TRBV24-1, the J gene TRBJ1-2; no clear D. Trimming left V 4 bases short and J 4 bases short, with 3 bases between. The V gene's germline CDR1 is KGHDR and CDR2 SFDVKD. The CDR3 is made up of 11 amino acids. The CDR3 sequence is CATSDTYGYTF. DNA of the CDR3: TGTGCCACCAGTGACACCTATGGCTACACCTTC.